This T cell receptor beta chain was recorded in a study of shared clonotypes between healthy human individuals. Study-wide context: Every donor yielded three CD4 naive, three CD4 memory, two CD8 naive and one CD8 memory plate. The study, taken as a whole, reports: Sampling used blood alone; tissue repertoires probably differ.

The table came from immunoSEQ multiplex PCR; TCRdb's copy has only in-frame clones and leaves some out. The sample shows about 300,000 clones, around 72% of them seen only once. Per the germline V gene, CDR1 is SQVTM and CDR2 is ANQGSEA. The CDR3 sequence is 13 residues long. V lost 7 bases to trimming and J lost 2 bases; unmatched junction nucleotides: 6. On this clone: Its specificity is not known.

Every donor was a Caucasian adult from Nashville, Tennessee. CD4+ cells underwent separation, giving CD45RA+ naive and CD45RA-negative memory subsets. The chain recombines TRBV29-1 with TRBJ2-3; 7 nucleotides align to TRBD2. Sample: memory CD4+ T cells sorted from blood. Stated subset: CD45RA-negative fraction. The clonotype was recovered from a man aged 25-40 years in good health. This CDR3 is CSARRDYTDTQYF. CDR3 DNA sequence: TGCAGCGCTAGAAGGGACTACACAGATACGCAGTATTTT.